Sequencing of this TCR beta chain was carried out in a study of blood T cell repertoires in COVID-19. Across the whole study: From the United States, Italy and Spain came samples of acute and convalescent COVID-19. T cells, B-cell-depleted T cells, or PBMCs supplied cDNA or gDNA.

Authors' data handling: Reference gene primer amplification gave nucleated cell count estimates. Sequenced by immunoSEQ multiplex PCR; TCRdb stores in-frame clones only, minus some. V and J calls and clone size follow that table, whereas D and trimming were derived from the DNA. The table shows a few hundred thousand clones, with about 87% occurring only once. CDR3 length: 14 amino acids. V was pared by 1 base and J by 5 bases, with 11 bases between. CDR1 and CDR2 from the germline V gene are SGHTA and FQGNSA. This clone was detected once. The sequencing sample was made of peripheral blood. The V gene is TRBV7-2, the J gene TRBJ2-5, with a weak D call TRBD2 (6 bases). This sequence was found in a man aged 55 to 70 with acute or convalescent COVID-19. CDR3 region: CASSLVSGVETQYF. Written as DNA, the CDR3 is TGTGCCAGCAGCTTAGTGTCGGGAGTGGAGACCCAGTACTTC.